These T cell receptor beta chains were read from a single sample in a study of cytotoxic CD8 clonotypes in ibrutinib-treated CLL. Assay: immunoSEQ multiplex PCR; the TCRdb copy retains only in-frame clones and omits some. The repertoire holds around 300,000 clones, around four fifths seen once, with about 6.7% in the top ten. The material was PBMCs, obtained before ibrutinib treatment. These receptors originate from a human donor with chronic lymphocytic leukemia. CDR3s include the opening cysteine and the closing phenylalanine or tryptophan. The D gene is left open where the match is weak. Some rows mark clone size as missing; the rest say once, few, many or name a class of expanded clone.

v_call: TRBV7-9
d_call: .
clone_size: .
j_call: TRBJ2-7
cdr3_length: 15
cdr3_aa: CASSPLQEASYEQYF
cdr3_nt: TGTGCCAGCAGCCCCTTGCAGGAGGCGTCCTACGAGCAGTACTTC

v_call: TRBV2
d_call: .
clone_size: .
j_call: TRBJ2-5
cdr3_length: 12
cdr3_aa: CASSAGQETQYF
cdr3_nt: TGTGCCAGCAGTGCAGGTCAAGAGACCCAGTACTTC

v_call: TRBV18
d_call: .
clone_size: .
j_call: TRBJ2-1
cdr3_length: 13
cdr3_aa: CASSPASTHEQFF
cdr3_nt: TGTGCCAGCTCACCCGCTAGCACCCATGAGCAGTTCTTC

v_call: TRBV30
d_call: .
clone_size: few
j_call: TRBJ2-3
cdr3_length: 12
cdr3_aa: CAWTNTVDTQYF
cdr3_nt: TGTGCCTGGACGAACACGGTGGATACGCAGTATTTT

v_call: TRBV6-6
d_call: .
clone_size: once
j_call: TRBJ2-1
cdr3_length: 13
cdr3_aa: CASSYGGINEQFF
cdr3_nt: TGTGCCAGCAGTTACGGTGGTATCAATGAGCAGTTCTTC

v_call: TRBV6-7
d_call: .
clone_size: .
j_call: TRBJ1-2
cdr3_length: 15
cdr3_aa: CASSYGAGLTDGYTF
cdr3_nt: TGTGCCAGCAGTTACGGGGCAGGGCTTACGGATGGCTACACCTTC

v_call: TRBV19
d_call: .
clone_size: once
j_call: TRBJ1-5
cdr3_length: 12
cdr3_aa: CASSILDQPQHF
cdr3_nt: TGTGCCAGTAGTATTCTAGATCAGCCCCAGCATTTT

v_call: TRBV30
d_call: .
clone_size: .
j_call: TRBJ1-1
cdr3_length: 11
cdr3_aa: CAWSVGEKAFF
cdr3_nt: TGTGCCTGGAGTGTAGGGGAAAAAGCTTTCTTT

v_call: TRBV27
d_call: .
clone_size: few
j_call: TRBJ1-1
cdr3_length: 12
cdr3_aa: CASSLPGNKAFF
cdr3_nt: TGTGCCAGCAGTTTACCCGGGAACAAAGCTTTCTTT

v_call: TRBV29-1
d_call: .
clone_size: .
j_call: TRBJ2-7
cdr3_length: 13
cdr3_aa: CSVDAGDPYEQYF
cdr3_nt: TGCAGCGTTGACGCAGGGGACCCCTACGAGCAGTACTTC

v_call: TRBV18
d_call: .
clone_size: .
j_call: TRBJ1-2
cdr3_length: 14
cdr3_aa: CASSPRVDPYGYTF
cdr3_nt: TGTGCCAGCTCACCACGAGTCGACCCCTATGGCTACACCTTC

v_call: TRBV7-9
d_call: TRBD1
clone_size: .
j_call: TRBJ2-3
cdr3_length: 17
cdr3_aa: CASSSSGTGNSVDTQYF
cdr3_nt: TGTGCCAGCAGCTCATCCGGGACAGGGAATTCGGTAGATACGCAGTATTTT

v_call: TRBV11-2
d_call: .
clone_size: .
j_call: TRBJ2-1
cdr3_length: 14
cdr3_aa: CASSLVAFYNEQFF
cdr3_nt: TGTGCCAGCAGCTTAGTAGCTTTCTACAATGAGCAGTTCTTC

v_call: TRBV18
d_call: .
clone_size: .
j_call: TRBJ2-5
cdr3_length: 14
cdr3_aa: CASSPPVSQETQYF
cdr3_nt: TGTGCCAGCTCACCACCTGTCAGCCAAGAGACCCAGTACTTC

v_call: TRBV4-3
d_call: .
clone_size: .
j_call: TRBJ2-3
cdr3_length: 15
cdr3_aa: CASSQELGPTDTQYF
cdr3_nt: TGCGCCAGCAGCCAAGAGTTGGGACCCACAGATACGCAGTATTTT

v_call: TRBV28
d_call: .
clone_size: few
j_call: TRBJ2-3
cdr3_length: 12
cdr3_aa: CASRGVGDTQYF
cdr3_nt: TGTGCCAGCAGGGGGGTGGGAGATACGCAGTATTTT

v_call: TRBV7-2
d_call: TRBD2
clone_size: .
j_call: TRBJ2-7
cdr3_length: 17
cdr3_aa: CASSLDLSGRFRGEQYF
cdr3_nt: TGTGCCAGCAGCTTAGACCTCAGCGGGAGGTTTCGCGGCGAGCAGTACTTC

v_call: TRBV11-3
d_call: TRBD1
clone_size: .
j_call: TRBJ2-4
cdr3_length: 14
cdr3_aa: CASSLGTGPVIQYF
cdr3_nt: TGTGCCAGCAGCTTGGGGACAGGCCCCGTAATTCAGTACTTC

v_call: TRBV10-3
d_call: TRBD1
clone_size: .
j_call: TRBJ1-1
cdr3_length: 15
cdr3_aa: CAIKPIGGALSEAFF
cdr3_nt: TGTGCCATCAAACCAATAGGGGGCGCGTTGAGTGAAGCTTTCTTT

v_call: TRBV18
d_call: TRBD2
clone_size: .
j_call: TRBJ2-7
cdr3_length: 17
cdr3_aa: CASSPQGLAGDSYEQYF
cdr3_nt: TGTGCCAGCTCACCACAAGGACTAGCGGGCGATTCCTACGAGCAGTACTTC

v_call: TRBV19
d_call: TRBD2
clone_size: .
j_call: TRBJ2-3
cdr3_length: 15
cdr3_aa: CASRLAGGRSDTQYF
cdr3_nt: TGTGCCAGTAGATTAGCGGGAGGCAGGTCAGATACGCAGTATTTT

v_call: TRBV7-9
d_call: .
clone_size: .
j_call: TRBJ2-5
cdr3_length: 15
cdr3_aa: CASSLTGGGQETQYF
cdr3_nt: TGTGCCAGCAGCTTAACCGGTGGGGGTCAAGAGACCCAGTACTTC

v_call: TRBV29-1
d_call: .
clone_size: .
j_call: TRBJ2-7
cdr3_length: 16
cdr3_aa: CSVEGGTRLPPYEQYF
cdr3_nt: TGCAGCGTTGAAGGTGGAACCAGGCTACCGCCCTACGAGCAGTACTTC

v_call: TRBV29-1
d_call: .
clone_size: .
j_call: TRBJ1-4
cdr3_length: 13
cdr3_aa: CSVQISGIEKLFF
cdr3_nt: TGCAGCGTTCAAATATCGGGGATTGAAAAACTGTTTTTT

v_call: TRBV27
d_call: .
clone_size: .
j_call: TRBJ1-2
cdr3_length: 17
cdr3_aa: CASSPMRDNWPGDGYTF
cdr3_nt: TGTGCCAGCAGCCCTATGAGAGACAATTGGCCTGGAGATGGCTACACCTTC

v_call: TRBV7-4
d_call: TRBD1
clone_size: few
j_call: TRBJ1-1
cdr3_length: 14
cdr3_aa: CASSIDRVDTEAFF
cdr3_nt: TGTGCCAGCAGTATCGACAGGGTTGACACTGAAGCTTTCTTT

v_call: TRBV7-2
d_call: TRBD2
clone_size: .
j_call: TRBJ2-7
cdr3_length: 18
cdr3_aa: CASSLEFSGFAGEYEQYF
cdr3_nt: TGTGCCAGCAGCTTAGAATTTTCGGGGTTTGCGGGAGAGTACGAGCAGTACTTC